This T cell receptor (beta chain) is from a study of cytomegalovirus exposure and HLA in healthy donors. Germline CDR1 MNHEY, CDR2 SVGAGI. This CDR3 has 12 amino acids. The V end was cut by 6 bases, the J end by 5 bases, with 10 bases between. It was the approximately 130-subject validation cohort, separate from the roughly 700-subject first cohort, to which the donors belonged. Clones were sequenced by immunoSEQ multiplex PCR, and TCRdb holds only the in-frame ones, with some missing. The sample has 60,000 to 65,000 clones, about 96% seen once; the top ten hold around 1.2%. The chain couples TRBV6-5 to TRBJ1-1; no definite D call. This clonotype was obtained from a young woman in good health and CMV-seronegative. What was sequenced was PBMCs. CDR3 loop: CASRGSGTEAFF. Written as DNA, the CDR3 is TGTGCCAGCAGAGGCTCGGGAACTGAAGCTTTCTTT.